Shown below are 7 T cell receptor beta chains from a single sample sequenced in a study of T-cell reconstitution after alpha-beta-depleted transplantation in children (dated by TCRdb to between 2015 and 2016). Libraries were built with PCR. TCRdb lists the instrument as Illumina HiSeq 2500. TCR libraries were prepared with molecular barcoding, using unique molecular identifiers to normalize TCRbeta repertoire quantification. TCRdb reprocessing: public reads trimmed at Q25 with fastp, clones called with MiXCR, in-frame beta chains kept. Here each entry gathers all rows of one CDR3 protein and keeps the most common genes and DNA. This sample has some 200,000 distinct CDR3 sequences in its table, and roughly 8.1% of those were observed once. Of the sample, approximately 40% is held by the ten largest clones. According to the study, the label for this sample's treatment or condition signals: allogeneic hematopoietic cell transplantation with graft depleted of TCRalphabeta T cells and CD19 B cells.

Sample: PBMCs, mostly from graft donor cells, taken 360 days after TCRalphabeta/CD19-depleted stem cell transplant. These receptors originate from a male patient between 2 and 15 years old who had a stem cell transplant for acute myeloid leukemia, so the T cells may come from the graft donor.

The rearrangement links TRBV6-5 to TRBJ2-5; D gene uncertain. Germline V gene sequence: CDR1 MNHEY, CDR2 SVGAGI. V lost 2 bases and J 1 base, leaving 11 bases between the germline ends. The CDR3 loop spans 15 amino acids. This chain's CDR3 is CASSYVRSSQETQYF. The CDR3 nucleotides read TGTGCCAGCAGTTACGTGCGGTCATCCCAAGAGACCCAGTACTTC.

The gene calls are TRBV4-1 and TRBJ2-3; the D is unclear. Germline CDR1 and CDR2: MGHRA and YSYEKL. V was clipped by 0 bases and J by 1 base, with 14 bases between them. The CDR3 sequence is 17 residues long. In nucleotides, the CDR3 is TGCGCCAGCAGCCAAGATGACGTGAGGTGCGGCACAGATACGCAGTATTTT. It is translated as CASSQDDVRCGTDTQYF.

This clonotype was recorded many times. V is TRBV20-1 and J is TRBJ2-5, with D maybe TRBD2 (6 bases). V was pared by 6 bases and J by 1 base, with 15 bases between. Per germline, CDR1 DFQATT and CDR2 SNEGSKA (reference sequence). There are 14 residues in the CDR3. The CDR3 bases are TGCAGTGCCGGGCCGGCGGGGAGCCAAGAGACCCAGTACTTC. Protein: CSAGPAGSQETQYF.

This clonotype turned up a few times. The rearrangement joins TRBV12-3 or TRBV12-4 to TRBJ1-5; D may be TRBD1 (5 bases). Deletions cut 6 bases from V and 7 bases from J, with 16 bases between. CDR3 length equals 14 residues. CDR3: CASSPTTDRQPQHF. The CDR3 DNA follows: TGTGCCAGCAGCCCTACGACAGACCGCCAGCCCCAGCATTTT.

This chain links TRBV20-1 with TRBJ1-6; D perhaps matches TRBD1 (6 bases). This CDR3 region has 13 residues. From germline, CDR1 is DFQATT and CDR2 SNEGSKA (reference sequence). The germline V and J ends were trimmed by 3 bases and 8 bases, with 11 bases remaining between them. CDR3 amino acids: CSARGTIDSPLHF. The CDR3 DNA reads TGCAGTGCTAGGGGGACAATTGATTCACCCCTCCACTTT.

The genes are TRBV7-3 and TRBJ2-1; tentatively, D is TRBD1 or TRBD2 (5 bases each). Germline CDR1 reads SGHTA; CDR2 reads FQGTGA. V gave up 4 bases and J gave up 2 bases, with 12 bases separating them. CDR3 size: 15 residues. Written as DNA, the CDR3 is TGTGCCAGCAGCTCCTTACTAGGGGCCTACAATGAGCAGTTCTTC. Protein: CASSSLLGAYNEQFF.

The J gene is TRBJ2-1, the V gene TRBV9; no reliable D call. Trimming removed 0 bases from V and 4 bases from J, with 5 bases in between. Per germline, CDR1 SGDLS and CDR2 YYNGEE. The CDR3 spans 13 residues. CDR3 bases: TGTGCCAGCAGCGTAGAACGGTACAATGAGCAGTTCTTC. Residues: CASSVERYNEQFF.